Listed below are T cell receptor beta chains from one sample, sequenced in a study of blood T cell repertoires in COVID-19. Sequencing used immunoSEQ multiplex PCR; TCRdb keeps in-frame clones, though not all of them. The sample lists just under 350,000 clones, about 90% occurring once. What was sequenced was peripheral blood. The receptors here all came from a woman younger than 30 who had recovered from COVID-19. CDR3s include the opening cysteine and the closing phenylalanine or tryptophan. Each record gives: D gene, V gene, clone size, J gene, CDR3 DNA, CDR3 protein. A D gene is named only where the DNA matches it firmly. Clone size is not always given. Where it is, it says once, few, many or a class for expanded clones.

d_gene: .
v_gene: TRBV5-1
abundance: .
j_gene: TRBJ2-3
CDR3nt: TGCGCCAGCAGCCCGGAGGGATCGACCCTCGATACGCAGTATTTT
CDR3aa: CASSPEGSTLDTQYF

d_gene: .
v_gene: TRBV6-5
abundance: .
j_gene: TRBJ1-1
CDR3nt: TGTGCCAGCAGCCAACAAAGGACAAAAGCTTTCTTT
CDR3aa: CASSQQRTKAFF

d_gene: .
v_gene: TRBV7-9
abundance: .
j_gene: TRBJ1-3
CDR3nt: TGTGCCAGCAGCTTAGACCAGAGCAGGGGCACACTCTCTGGAAACACCATATATTTT
CDR3aa: CASSLDQSRGTLSGNTIYF

d_gene: TRBD1
v_gene: TRBV5-1
abundance: .
j_gene: TRBJ2-3
CDR3nt: TGCGCCAGCAGCCCTGGGACAGGGGGAACCTTTACAGATACGCAGTATTTT
CDR3aa: CASSPGTGGTFTDTQYF

d_gene: .
v_gene: TRBV5-6
abundance: .
j_gene: TRBJ2-1
CDR3nt: TGTGCCAGCAGCTTGGCCTATCGGAGCAATGAGCAGTTCTTC
CDR3aa: CASSLAYRSNEQFF

d_gene: .
v_gene: TRBV12-3/TRBV12-4
abundance: .
j_gene: TRBJ1-5
CDR3nt: TGTGCCAGCAGTTTAGTGTACAATCAGCCCCAGCATTTT
CDR3aa: CASSLVYNQPQHF

d_gene: TRBD2
v_gene: TRBV9
abundance: once
j_gene: TRBJ2-1
CDR3nt: TGTGCCAGCAGCGTCCTAGCGGGAGGGGGCAATGAGCAGTTCTTC
CDR3aa: CASSVLAGGGNEQFF

d_gene: TRBD1
v_gene: TRBV5-1
abundance: .
j_gene: TRBJ2-2
CDR3nt: TGCGCCAGCAGTGAGCAGGGGGCGCATCCCGGGGAGCTGTTTTTT
CDR3aa: CASSEQGAHPGELFF

d_gene: TRBD1
v_gene: TRBV28
abundance: .
j_gene: TRBJ2-5
CDR3nt: TGTGCCAGCAGCCTAGGACAGGAAGCTCAAGAGACCCAGTACTTC
CDR3aa: CASSLGQEAQETQYF

d_gene: TRBD1
v_gene: TRBV15
abundance: .
j_gene: TRBJ1-1
CDR3nt: TGTGCCACCAGCAGAGGGGAGACAGGGGAAGCTTTCTTT
CDR3aa: CATSRGETGEAFF

d_gene: .
v_gene: TRBV4-1
abundance: .
j_gene: TRBJ1-5
CDR3nt: TGCGCCAGCAGCCAAGGTCATCCGCCCCAGCATTTT
CDR3aa: CASSQGHPPQHF

d_gene: .
v_gene: TRBV19
abundance: .
j_gene: TRBJ1-2
CDR3nt: TGTGCCAGTAGCCTCCCGGGGGGGCGAACTAACTATGGCTACACCTTC
CDR3aa: CASSLPGGRTNYGYTF

d_gene: TRBD2
v_gene: TRBV4-3
abundance: once
j_gene: TRBJ2-1
CDR3nt: TGCGCCAGCAGCCACCTAGCGGGAAAGGAGCAGTTCTTC
CDR3aa: CASSHLAGKEQFF

d_gene: .
v_gene: TRBV6-5
abundance: .
j_gene: TRBJ1-5
CDR3nt: TGTGCCAGCAGACCCTTGTTGGGGCTCAATCAGCCCCAGCATTTT
CDR3aa: CASRPLLGLNQPQHF

d_gene: .
v_gene: TRBV5-6
abundance: .
j_gene: TRBJ1-6
CDR3nt: TGTGCCAGCAGCTTGGTAGGGAGCTCCTATAATTCACCCCTCCACTTT
CDR3aa: CASSLVGSSYNSPLHF

d_gene: .
v_gene: TRBV15
abundance: .
j_gene: TRBJ2-5
CDR3nt: TGTGCCACCAGCAGAGAAACGGGGACCCAGTACTTC
CDR3aa: CATSRETGTQYF

d_gene: .
v_gene: TRBV4-1
abundance: .
j_gene: TRBJ1-4
CDR3nt: TGCGCCAGCAGCCAAGATTGGGCAGGGTCGGAGGAAAAACTGTTTTTT
CDR3aa: CASSQDWAGSEEKLFF

d_gene: TRBD1
v_gene: TRBV27
abundance: .
j_gene: TRBJ1-2
CDR3nt: TGTGCCAGCAGTTTCATCCGGGACAGATTTTATGGCTACACCTTC
CDR3aa: CASSFIRDRFYGYTF

d_gene: TRBD2
v_gene: TRBV12-5
abundance: .
j_gene: TRBJ2-2
CDR3nt: TGTGCTAGTGGTTTAGCGGGAGTACAACACGGGGAGCTGTTTTTT
CDR3aa: CASGLAGVQHGELFF

d_gene: .
v_gene: TRBV18
abundance: .
j_gene: TRBJ1-1
CDR3nt: TGTGCCAGCTCACCAATACCTCCACGGGCCCAGGTCGGGAATGAAGCTTTCTTT
CDR3aa: CASSPIPPRAQVGNEAFF

d_gene: .
v_gene: TRBV7-2
abundance: .
j_gene: TRBJ1-1
CDR3nt: TGTGCCAGCAGATTTACCCACAGGGACGCTGAAGCTTTCTTT
CDR3aa: CASRFTHRDAEAFF

d_gene: .
v_gene: TRBV24-1
abundance: .
j_gene: TRBJ2-6
CDR3nt: TGTGCCACCAGTACTCAGGGCTTTGGGGCCAACGTCCTGACTTTC
CDR3aa: CATSTQGFGANVLTF

d_gene: TRBD1
v_gene: TRBV27
abundance: .
j_gene: TRBJ1-1
CDR3nt: TGTGCCAGCAGCCGGAGGGGGCGCGAGATTGTAAATGCTTTCTTT
CDR3aa: CASSRRGREIVNAFF

d_gene: .
v_gene: TRBV6-5
abundance: .
j_gene: TRBJ2-2
CDR3nt: TGTGCCAGCAGTTCCCAACCGGGAGTTAACACCGGGGAGCTGTTTTTT
CDR3aa: CASSSQPGVNTGELFF

d_gene: .
v_gene: TRBV4-3
abundance: once
j_gene: TRBJ1-4
CDR3nt: TGCGCCAGCAGCCAAGTCCGTAATGAAAAACTGTTTTTT
CDR3aa: CASSQVRNEKLFF

d_gene: .
v_gene: TRBV6-2/TRBV6-3
abundance: .
j_gene: TRBJ2-5
CDR3nt: TGTGCCAGCAGTTCGGGGTGGCGAGAGACCCAGTACTTC
CDR3aa: CASSSGWRETQYF

d_gene: TRBD1
v_gene: TRBV2
abundance: .
j_gene: TRBJ1-1
CDR3nt: TGTGCCAGCAGCGGACAGGGGCTTGAAGCTTTCTTT
CDR3aa: CASSGQGLEAFF

d_gene: TRBD1
v_gene: TRBV19
abundance: .
j_gene: TRBJ1-1
CDR3nt: TGTGCCAGTAGTATGACAACAGGGGCGGGCACTGAAGCTTTCTTT
CDR3aa: CASSMTTGAGTEAFF

d_gene: .
v_gene: TRBV9
abundance: .
j_gene: TRBJ2-1
CDR3nt: TGTGCCAGCAGCGTAGCTTATTCGGCGGGATCCTACAATGAGCAGTTCTTC
CDR3aa: CASSVAYSAGSYNEQFF

d_gene: TRBD2
v_gene: TRBV5-4
abundance: .
j_gene: TRBJ2-1
CDR3nt: TGTGCCAGCGGACCGGGACTAGCCGCCTACAATGAGCAGTTCTTC
CDR3aa: CASGPGLAAYNEQFF

d_gene: .
v_gene: TRBV29-1
abundance: .
j_gene: TRBJ2-1
CDR3nt: TGCAGCGTTGACGATAGCGGCGAGCAGTTCTTC
CDR3aa: CSVDDSGEQFF

d_gene: .
v_gene: TRBV6-5
abundance: .
j_gene: TRBJ1-1
CDR3nt: TGTGCCAGCAGTTCCCGTGCAGGGGAGAACACTGAAGCTTTCTTT
CDR3aa: CASSSRAGENTEAFF

d_gene: .
v_gene: TRBV11-2
abundance: .
j_gene: TRBJ2-1
CDR3nt: TGTGCCAGCAGCTTAGTGGGCATGGTAAATGAGCAGTTCTTC
CDR3aa: CASSLVGMVNEQFF

d_gene: .
v_gene: TRBV27
abundance: .
j_gene: TRBJ2-2
CDR3nt: TGTGCCAGCAGTTCATTCGGGGAGGGGGTCGGGGAGCTGTTTTTT
CDR3aa: CASSSFGEGVGELFF

d_gene: .
v_gene: TRBV11-3
abundance: .
j_gene: TRBJ1-5
CDR3nt: TGTGCCAGCAGCCCGGGGGGGGGCCGGGGCAATCAGCCCCAGCATTTT
CDR3aa: CASSPGGGRGNQPQHF

d_gene: TRBD1
v_gene: TRBV19
abundance: .
j_gene: TRBJ2-5
CDR3nt: TGTGCCAGTAGCCCCGACAGGGATTGGATGGAGACCCAGTACTTC
CDR3aa: CASSPDRDWMETQYF

d_gene: TRBD2
v_gene: TRBV14
abundance: .
j_gene: TRBJ2-1
CDR3nt: TGTGCCAGCAGCCAGACAGGGACTAGCGGGACCTATGAGCAGTTCTTC
CDR3aa: CASSQTGTSGTYEQFF

d_gene: .
v_gene: TRBV12-5
abundance: .
j_gene: TRBJ1-2
CDR3nt: TGTGCTAGTGGTTTACCTAAACCACAGGGCTTTGGCTACACCTTC
CDR3aa: CASGLPKPQGFGYTF

d_gene: TRBD2
v_gene: TRBV11-3
abundance: .
j_gene: TRBJ2-5
CDR3nt: TGTGCCAGCAGCTTTCGACAAGCGGGAGGGGGAGAGACCCAGTACTTC
CDR3aa: CASSFRQAGGGETQYF

d_gene: .
v_gene: TRBV5-4
abundance: .
j_gene: TRBJ1-6
CDR3nt: TGTGCCAGCAGCTTGGTTTTGACGCGCGGGGGGAGCTATAATTCACCCCTCCACTTT
CDR3aa: CASSLVLTRGGSYNSPLHF

d_gene: TRBD1
v_gene: TRBV11-3
abundance: .
j_gene: TRBJ2-5
CDR3nt: TGTGCCAGCAGTTACGACAGGGGGCAAGAGACCCAGTACTTC
CDR3aa: CASSYDRGQETQYF

d_gene: TRBD1
v_gene: TRBV9
abundance: .
j_gene: TRBJ1-3
CDR3nt: TGTGCCAGCAGCTCGGCCGGGACAGGCATCTCTGGAAACACCATATATTTT
CDR3aa: CASSSAGTGISGNTIYF

d_gene: .
v_gene: TRBV7-2
abundance: .
j_gene: TRBJ1-6
CDR3nt: TGTGCCAGCAGCCTTGGAGACTCACCCCTCCACTTT
CDR3aa: CASSLGDSPLHF

d_gene: .
v_gene: TRBV28
abundance: .
j_gene: TRBJ2-5
CDR3nt: TGTGCCAGCAGGTTGAGCATACAAGAGACCCAGTACTTC
CDR3aa: CASRLSIQETQYF